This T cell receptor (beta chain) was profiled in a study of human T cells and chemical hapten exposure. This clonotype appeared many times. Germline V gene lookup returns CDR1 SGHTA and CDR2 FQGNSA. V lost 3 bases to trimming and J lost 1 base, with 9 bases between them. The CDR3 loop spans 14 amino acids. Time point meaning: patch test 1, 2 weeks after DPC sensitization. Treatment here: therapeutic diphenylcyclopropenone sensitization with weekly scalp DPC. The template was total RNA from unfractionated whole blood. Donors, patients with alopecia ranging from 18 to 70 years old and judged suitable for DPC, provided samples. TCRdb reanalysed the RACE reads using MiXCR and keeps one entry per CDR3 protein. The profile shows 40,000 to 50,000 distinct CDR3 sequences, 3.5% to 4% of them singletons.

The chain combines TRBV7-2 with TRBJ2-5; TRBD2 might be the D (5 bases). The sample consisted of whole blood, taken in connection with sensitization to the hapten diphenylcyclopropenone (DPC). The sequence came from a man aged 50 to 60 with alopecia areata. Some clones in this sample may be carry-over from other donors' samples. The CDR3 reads CASSFGRAQETQYF. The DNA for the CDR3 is TGTGCCAGCAGCTTTGGGCGGGCCCAAGAGACCCAGTACTTC.